Each of the 16 T cell receptor beta chains below was sequenced from the same sample in a study of CD8 T cells in ankylosing spondylitis. TCRdb re-analysed the 5' RACE reads in MiXCR, keeping a single row per CDR3 protein. The sample carries around 150,000 distinct CDR3 sequences, approximately 44% recorded once. What was sequenced was synovial fluid, either unsorted or a sorted T cell fraction (not recorded which). The receptor set was obtained from a male donor with ankylosing spondylitis.

V is TRBV28 and J is TRBJ2-5, with 9 bases lining up with TRBD2. V lost 4 bases, J lost 4 bases, and 7 bases stayed unmatched. There are 15 residues in the CDR3. CDR1 is MDHEN and CDR2 is SYDVKM in the germline V gene. As DNA, the CDR3 is TGTGCCAGCAGTTGGACTAGCGCCAGTGGAGAGACCCAGTACTTC. It is translated as CASSWTSASGETQYF. Full variable domain (remainder filled in from reference TRBV28 and TRBJ2-5): DVKVTQSSRYLVKRTGEKVFLECVQDMDHENMFWYRQDPGLGLRLIYFSYDVKMKEKGDIPEGYSVSREKKERFSLILESASTNQTSMYLCASSWTSASGETQYFGPGTRLLVL.

The J gene is TRBJ1-4, the V gene TRBV5-1; D perhaps matches TRBD1 (5 bases). Germline V gene data show CDR1 as SGHRS and CDR2 as YFSETQ. The length of the CDR3 is 16 residues. Trimming stripped 4 bases from V and 3 bases from J, with 16 bases between. This CDR3 reads CASSKGWTPANEKLFF. CDR3 in DNA: TGCGCCAGCAGCAAGGGGTGGACACCCGCTAATGAAAAACTGTTTTTT.

This chain connects TRBV6-2 or TRBV6-3 to TRBJ2-3; D is unresolved. Trimming took off 2 bases at V and 4 bases at J, with 13 bases between the two ends. CDR1 and CDR2 (germline): MNHEY, SVGEGT. This CDR3 has 15 amino acids. In nucleotides, the CDR3 is TGTGCCAGCAGTTACGACCTGGTGGATGCAGATACGCAGTATTTT. Amino acids: CASSYDLVDADTQYF.

A single count supports this clonotype. The rearrangement joins TRBV7-6 to TRBJ2-7, with D tentatively TRBD2 (6 bases). The CDR3 is 15 residues long. The germline V gene has CDR1 SGHVS and CDR2 FNYEAQ. Trimming removed 5 bases at V and 3 bases at J, with 17 bases between. The CDR3 loop reads CASSPKLTRYYEQYF. CDR3 nucleotides: TGTGCCAGCAGCCCTAAGTTGACTAGGTACTACGAGCAGTACTTC.

This clonotype has a handful of counts. The genes are TRBV20-1 and TRBJ1-2, with 8 bases that match TRBD1. Per the germline V gene, CDR1 is DFQATT and CDR2 is SNEGSKA (reference sequence). The CDR3 is 13 residues long. Trimming cost V 6 bases and J 3 bases; bases outside gene matches: 6. CDR3 sequence (DNA): TGCAGTGCCCGGACAGGGTGGGACTATGGCTACACCTTC. It is translated as CSARTGWDYGYTF.

V is TRBV4-1 and J is TRBJ2-7; the D gene is possibly TRBD1 (6 bases). V lost 7 bases and J 0 bases, leaving 22 bases between the germline ends. CDR3 length: 17 amino acids. Germline lookup yields CDR1 MGHRA and CDR2 YSYEKL. The CDR3 protein is CASNSGVLRVFSYEQYF. CDR3 DNA sequence: TGCGCCAGCAACTCAGGGGTCCTCCGAGTTTTCTCCTACGAGCAGTACTTC.

In nucleotides, the CDR3 is TGCAGTGCTAGAGAAGATGGGACGGATTATGGCTACACCTTC. Residues: CSAREDGTDYGYTF. The J gene is TRBJ1-2, the V gene TRBV20-1, with D maybe TRBD1 (5 bases). CDR1 and CDR2 from the germline V gene are DFQATT and SNEGSKA (reference sequence). The CDR3 loop spans 14 amino acids. V gave up 0 bases and J gave up 5 bases, with 13 bases separating them.

The gene calls are TRBV20-1 and TRBJ2-7; D perhaps matches TRBD2 (6 bases). Per the germline V gene, CDR1 is DFQATT and CDR2 is SNEGSKA (reference sequence). The CDR3 spans 16 residues. The V gene lost 1 base and the J gene lost 0 bases, with 16 bases spanning the gap. The CDR3 DNA is TGCAGTGCTAGAGGATGGGGACTCTACCGCTCCTACGAGCAGTACTTC. As protein: CSARGWGLYRSYEQYF.

This clonotype was seen more than once but under ten times. This chain links TRBV6-1 with TRBJ2-1, with D perhaps matching TRBD1 or TRBD2 (7 bases each). V gave up 6 bases and J gave up 4 bases, with 16 bases separating them. CDR1 and CDR2 (germline): MNHNS, SASEGT. This CDR3 region has 15 residues. In nucleotides, the CDR3 is TGTGCCAGCAGCGCAGGGGGGGGGACTTACAATGAGCAGTTCTTC. Its protein is CASSAGGGTYNEQFF.

The CDR3 region has the DNA TGTGCCAGCAGTGAATATACGAAGAACACTGAAGCTTTCTTT. Protein: CASSEYTKNTEAFF. The chain joins TRBV25-1 to TRBJ1-1; D not resolved. There are 14 residues in the CDR3. V shed 0 bases and J shed 1 base, with 6 bases lying between them. CDR1 is MGHDK, CDR2 SYGVNS, per germline.

The chain employs TRBV7-9 and TRBJ2-3, with D possibly being TRBD2 (5 bases). V was pared by 8 bases and J by 2 bases, with 8 bases between. Per germline, CDR1 SEHNR and CDR2 FQNEAQ (reference sequence). The CDR3 runs 12 residues. This CDR3 reads CASPGNTDTQYF. CDR3 DNA: TGTGCCAGCCCGGGGAACACAGATACGCAGTATTTT. The entire variable domain, with the rest obtained from reference TRBV7-9 and TRBJ2-3, is as follows: DTGVSQNPRHKITKRGQNVTFRCDPISEHNRLYWYRQTLGQGPEFLTYFQNEAQLEKSRLLSDRFSAERPKGSFSTLEIQRTEQGDSAMYLCASPGNTDTQYFGPGTRLTVL.

The chain employs TRBV6-5 and TRBJ2-7; possibly TRBD1 or TRBD2 for D (6 bases each). The length of the CDR3 is 17 residues. Trimming pared 0 bases from V and 3 bases from J, leaving 18 bases between. Germline loops: CDR1 MNHEY, CDR2 SVGAGI. The CDR3 loop is CASSYSPYAGTSYEQYF. CDR3 nucleotide sequence: TGTGCCAGCAGTTACTCCCCATATGCGGGGACAAGCTACGAGCAGTACTTC.

The genes are TRBV29-1 and TRBJ1-4; no reliable D call. Trimming took off 7 bases at V and 3 bases at J, with 9 bases between the two ends. CDR1 and CDR2 (germline): SQVTM, ANQGSEA. The CDR3 has 12 amino acids. The CDR3 coding sequence is TGCAGCGCGGTGGGCCCTAATGAAAAACTGTTTTTT. It yields the protein CSAVGPNEKLFF.

The chain is built from TRBV15 and TRBJ2-1, with 8 positions matching TRBD2. From germline, CDR1 is LNHNV and CDR2 YYDKDF (reference sequence). The CDR3 covers 20 residues. V shed 2 bases and J 1 base; nucleotides not matched to a gene: 16. CDR3 loop: CATSRLPPKMREESYNEQFF. CDR3 nucleotide sequence: TGTGCCACCAGCAGACTGCCACCCAAAATGCGGGAGGAGTCCTACAATGAGCAGTTCTTC.

The V and J genes are TRBV4-1 and TRBJ1-4; TRBD1 matches at 9 bases. With V trimmed by 3 bases and J by 7 bases, 6 bases remained unmatched. This CDR3 is 15 amino acids long. CDR1 and CDR2 from the germline V gene are MGHRA and YSYEKL. The CDR3 region is CASSQLDRGSEKLFF. The CDR3 region has the DNA TGCGCCAGCAGCCAGCTGGACAGGGGAAGTGAAAAACTGTTTTTT.

This clonotype was counted ten times or more. This CDR3 reads CASSPDASSYEQYF. Written as DNA, the CDR3 is TGCGCCAGCAGCCCCGACGCTTCAAGCTACGAGCAGTACTTC. V is TRBV5-1 and J is TRBJ2-7; D ambiguous. Germline V lookup: CDR1 SGHRS, CDR2 YFSETQ. This CDR3 comprises 14 residues. V lost 4 bases and J 3 bases, leaving 14 bases between the germline ends.